This note documents a single T cell receptor beta chain sequence. In its sample, this clonotype was seen a few times. It has no known antigen specificity. Base qualities are not recorded, but no much larger clone differs from it by a single base. This record comes from a study of T cell repertoires in cytomegalovirus infection (dated by TCRdb to about 2019). Broadly, across the study: Donor HLA type was relevant to the analysis, as public TCR beta signatures indicated carriage of CMV infection together with the matching HLA type. Study-wide findings and limitations: The ex vivo response was dominated by HLA-C-restricted CMV-specific TCR beta clonotypes, which also provided the single most frequent clonotype in two of eight donors. In both this cohort and an independent cohort of 350 or so donors, the cumulative frequency of public TCR beta family members distinguished carriers of CMV infection plus the relevant HLA type.

The sequencing machine was an Illumina HiSeq 1500. TCRdb passed the public sequencing reads through fastp at Q25 and MiXCR, retaining productive beta sequences. Every entry covers one CDR3 protein and lists the most common genes and DNA from its rows. Here the sample has 350,000 to 500,000 distinct CDR3 sequences; approximately 30% occur a single time. The leading ten clones occupy roughly an eighth of the sample. Trimming accounts for 3 bases at V and 5 bases at J, while the number of junction bases matched to no gene is 6. Including cysteine and phenylalanine, the CDR3 has 14 amino acids. Solely the CDR3 DNA is kept, with 42 bases framed from the first base. CDR1 and CDR2, per the germline V gene, are SGHRS and YFSETQ.

The chain is made from TRBV5-1 and TRBJ2-7, with TRBD1 matching 9 junction bases. Sequenced material: PBMCs. The sequence was collected from a human donor in good health (CMV status not recorded). Some clones in this sample may be carry-over from other donors' samples. The sequence in DNA is TGCGCCAGCAGCTCCCTGGGACAGGGCCACGAGCAGTACTTC. Translated, it reads CASSSLGQGHEQYF.